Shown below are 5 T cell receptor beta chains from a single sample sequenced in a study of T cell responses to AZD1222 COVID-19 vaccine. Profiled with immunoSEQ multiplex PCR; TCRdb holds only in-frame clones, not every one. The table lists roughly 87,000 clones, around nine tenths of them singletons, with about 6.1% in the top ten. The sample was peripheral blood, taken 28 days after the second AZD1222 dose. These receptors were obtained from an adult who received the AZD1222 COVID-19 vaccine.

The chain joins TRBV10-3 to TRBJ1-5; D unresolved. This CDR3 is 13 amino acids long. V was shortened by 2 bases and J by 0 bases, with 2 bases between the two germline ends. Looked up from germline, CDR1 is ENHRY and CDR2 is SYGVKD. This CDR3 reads CAISEDSNQPQHF. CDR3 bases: TGTGCCATCAGTGAGGATAGCAATCAGCCCCAGCATTTT.

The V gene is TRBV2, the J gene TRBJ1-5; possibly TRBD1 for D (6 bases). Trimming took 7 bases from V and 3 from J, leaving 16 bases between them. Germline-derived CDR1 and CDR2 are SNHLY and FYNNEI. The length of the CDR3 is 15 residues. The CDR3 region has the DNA TGTGCCAGCACTTTAATCGGACAGAACAATCAGCCCCAGCATTTT. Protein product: CASTLIGQNNQPQHF.

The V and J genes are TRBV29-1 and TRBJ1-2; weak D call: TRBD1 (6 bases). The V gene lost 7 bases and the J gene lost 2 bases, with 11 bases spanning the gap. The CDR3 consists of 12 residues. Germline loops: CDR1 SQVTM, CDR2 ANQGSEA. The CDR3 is CSAGQRNYGYTF. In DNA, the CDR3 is TGCAGCGCCGGACAGAGGAACTATGGCTACACCTTC.

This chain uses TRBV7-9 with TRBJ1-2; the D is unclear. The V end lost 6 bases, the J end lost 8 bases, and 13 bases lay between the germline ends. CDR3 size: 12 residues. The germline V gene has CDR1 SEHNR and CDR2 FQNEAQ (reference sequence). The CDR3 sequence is CASSFDSVGYTF. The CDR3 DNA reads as TGTGCCAGCAGTTTCGACTCGGTCGGCTACACCTTC.

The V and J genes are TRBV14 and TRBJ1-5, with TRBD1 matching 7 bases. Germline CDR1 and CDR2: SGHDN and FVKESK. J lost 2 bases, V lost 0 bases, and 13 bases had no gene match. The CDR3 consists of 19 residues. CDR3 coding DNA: TGTGCCAGCAGCCAAGAAAGCCTTAGGGGGCTCGGAGGCAATCAGCCCCAGCATTTT. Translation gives CASSQESLRGLGGNQPQHF.